The 4 T cell receptor beta chains below come from one sample, sequenced in a study of blood T cells in healthy people across ages. For the second PCR, which ran for roughly 6 to 12 cycles, a sample-barcoded 5' primer and a J-beta primer mix were used. From the 5' RACE reads, TCRdb called clonotypes with MiXCR, one entry per CDR3 protein. The table shows approximately 1,000,000 distinct CDR3 sequences, with 35% to 40% occurring only once. The sample taken for sequencing was blood. The receptors were sampled from a young man in good health.

Worth noting for this clonotype: Relative to the germline gene, one junction end is altered; a read error may explain this. The rearrangement joins TRBV4-1 to TRBJ2-1; TRBD2 matches 14 bases. Germline CDR1 and CDR2: MGHRA and YSYEKL. This CDR3 is 15 amino acids long. CDR3 in amino acids: CAGSQGLAGGGEQFF. CDR3 sequence (DNA): TGCGCCGGCAGCCAAGGACTAGCGGGGGGCGGAGAGCAGTTCTTC.

Comment on this clonotype: This could be a read error, since a much larger clone is one nucleotide away. This chain uses TRBV20-1 with TRBJ2-1; 12 bases line up with TRBD2. Germline-derived CDR1 and CDR2 are DFQATT and SNEGSKA (reference sequence). The V and J ends lost 6 bases and 2 bases, in that order; junction bases with no gene match: 5. This CDR3 spans 15 amino acids. The CDR3 DNA follows: TGCAGTGCGGAACCTAGCGGGGGGGCCTACAATGAGCAGTTCTTC. Its protein is CSAEPSGGAYNEQFF.

This chain connects TRBV2 to TRBJ1-1, with 9 nucleotides matching TRBD1. The CDR3 contains 13 residues. CDR1 is SNHLY, CDR2 FYNNEI, per germline. Trimming at V came to 7 bases and at J to 6 bases, leaving 6 bases not matched to a gene. This CDR3 reads CASTGQGSAEAFF. The DNA of the CDR3 is TGTGCCAGCACAGGACAGGGGAGCGCTGAAGCTTTCTTT.

V usage is TRBV6-1 and J usage is TRBJ1-2; D perhaps matches TRBD1 (6 bases). From germline, CDR1 is MNHNS and CDR2 SASEGT. V dropped 11 bases and J dropped 7 bases, with 11 bases sitting between them. The CDR3 length is 10 residues. The CDR3 DNA sequence: TGTGCCTCGTACAGGGTTGGCTACACCTTC. Translating gives CASYRVGYTF.